These 21 T cell receptor beta chains originate from one sample sequenced in a study of cytomegalovirus exposure and HLA in healthy donors. The PCR made use of 60 Vbeta and 13 Jbeta primers. The table came from immunoSEQ multiplex PCR; TCRdb's copy has only in-frame clones and leaves some out. This table has 180,000 or so clones, more than 60% appearing once. The sample taken for sequencing was PBMCs. The receptors were sampled from a woman aged 60-75 years in good health and CMV-seropositive.

The genes are TRBV2 and TRBJ2-2, with TRBD1 matching over 9 bases. This CDR3 is 14 amino acids long. CDR1 is SNHLY and CDR2 is FYNNEI in the germline V gene. V dropped 7 bases and J dropped 4; count of bases not matched to a gene: 4. This CDR3 is CASTPTGGTGELFF. The CDR3 DNA sequence: TGTGCCAGCACCCCGACAGGGGGCACCGGGGAGCTGTTTTTT.

The genes are TRBV19 and TRBJ1-2, with D hard to call. Trimming pared 6 bases from V and 3 bases from J, leaving 14 bases between. CDR1 is LNHDA and CDR2 is SQIVND in the germline V gene (reference sequence). CDR3 length equals 14 residues. The CDR3 region is CASSQPGTYYGYTF. The CDR3, as DNA: TGTGCCAGTAGCCAGCCGGGAACTTACTATGGCTACACCTTC.

The chain uses TRBV7-8 and TRBJ2-5; 8 bases match TRBD1. Trimming cost V 7 bases and J 1 base; bases outside gene matches: 5. This CDR3 spans 14 amino acids. The germline V gene has CDR1 SGHVS and CDR2 FQNEAQ. The CDR3 reads CASTRTGSQETQYF. For the CDR3, the DNA is TGTGCCAGCACCCGGACAGGGTCCCAAGAGACCCAGTACTTC.

CDR3 sequence: CASSLLSGGERGYEQYF. The CDR3 DNA reads TGTGCCAGCAGCTTACTCTCCGGGGGCGAGCGGGGCTACGAGCAGTACTTC. This chain joins TRBV7-3 and TRBJ2-7, with a weak D call TRBD2 (7 bases). The germline V gene encodes CDR1 SGHTA and CDR2 FQGTGA. The CDR3 has 17 residues. Trimming cost V 2 bases and J 3 bases, with 20 bases left between them.

The chain recombines TRBV28 with TRBJ2-1; D possibly corresponds to TRBD1 (5 bases). Germline CDR1 reads MDHEN; CDR2 reads SYDVKM. The V end was cut by 4 bases, the J end by 10 bases, with 11 bases between. The CDR3 has 12 amino acids. CDR3 nucleotide sequence: TGTGCCAGCAGTTACCCAGGGCCAGAGCAGTTCTTC. Protein sequence: CASSYPGPEQFF. Drawing the rest from reference TRBV28 and TRBJ2-1, the complete variable domain is DVKVTQSSRYLVKRTGEKVFLECVQDMDHENMFWYRQDPGLGLRLIYFSYDVKMKEKGDIPEGYSVSREKKERFSLILESASTNQTSMYLCASSYPGPEQFFGPGTRLTVL.

This clone turned up a few times. The V call is TRBV7-2, the J call TRBJ2-7, with D maybe TRBD1 (6 bases). The CDR3 is made up of 13 amino acids. Trimming pared 4 bases from V and 10 bases from J, leaving 17 bases between. Germline-derived CDR1 and CDR2 are SGHTA and FQGNSA. CDR3 sequence reads: CASSSEKQGHQYF. CDR3 sequence (DNA): TGTGCCAGCAGCTCCGAGAAACAGGGTCATCAGTACTTC.

This chain links TRBV27 with TRBJ2-7; 9 bases map to TRBD2. Germline values: CDR1 MNHEY, CDR2 SMNVEV (reference sequence). The CDR3 contains 14 residues. Trimming took 6 bases from V and 3 from J; bases not matched to a gene: 6. The CDR3 loop reads CASRLAGRIYEQYF. The CDR3 nucleotides read TGTGCCAGCAGACTAGCGGGCAGGATCTACGAGCAGTACTTC.

This chain joins TRBV21-1 and TRBJ2-7; TRBD1 reflects the table's D call only, with no check against the DNA. TRBV21-1 is a pseudogene locus. CDR3 length equals 16 residues. CDR3 DNA: TGTGCCAGCAGCAGGAAGACAGGGGGAGTCTCCTACGAGCAGTACTTC. As protein: CASSRKTGGVSYEQYF.

The chain has TRBV7-2 and TRBJ2-7, with 12 bases aligning to TRBD2. The CDR3 length is 19 residues. Germline CDR1 and CDR2: SGHTA and FQGNSA. Unmatched junction bases numbered 12, after V lost 0 bases and J lost 3 bases. CDR3 loop: CASSLAVLAGGKHYYEQYF. The CDR3 DNA follows: TGTGCCAGCAGCTTAGCGGTTCTAGCGGGAGGGAAACATTACTACGAGCAGTACTTC.

This sequence joins TRBV9 and TRBJ1-1; 7 bases match TRBD1. Germline V CDR1 and CDR2: SGDLS, YYNGEE. The J segment lost 3 bases and the V segment lost 4 bases, leaving 6 bases of the junction unmatched. This CDR3 is built from 14 residues. CDR3: CASSFGQVDTEAFF. The CDR3 nucleotides are TGTGCCAGCAGCTTTGGACAGGTTGACACTGAAGCTTTCTTT.

This rearrangement joins TRBV6-6 to TRBJ2-3, with 11 bases fitting TRBD1. The CDR3 has 14 amino acids. From germline, CDR1 is MNHNY and CDR2 SVGAGI (reference sequence). V shed 6 bases and J 5 bases; nucleotides not matched to a gene: 4. The CDR3: CASRPGTGGDTQYF. The CDR3 DNA sequence: TGTGCCAGCAGACCCGGGACAGGGGGAGATACGCAGTATTTT.

This chain joins TRBV2 and TRBJ2-5; 9 nucleotides align to TRBD1. CDR1 is SNHLY and CDR2 is FYNNEI in the germline V gene. This CDR3 has 15 residues. The junction had 11 bases not matched to a gene; V was cut back by 7 bases and J by 5 bases. The CDR3 spells CASILRTGVVETQYF. CDR3 nucleotides: TGTGCCAGCATATTGCGGACAGGGGTGGTGGAGACCCAGTACTTC.

V gene TRBV28 combines with J gene TRBJ1-4, with D perhaps matching TRBD1 (5 bases). V lost 4 bases and J lost 13, with 13 bases in between. From germline, CDR1 is MDHEN and CDR2 SYDVKM. The CDR3 runs 12 residues. As DNA, the CDR3 is TGTGCCAGCAGTTCTGGCCCGGGGGGACTGTTTTTT. The encoded protein is CASSSGPGGLFF.

This clone was picked up one time. This rearrangement joins TRBV2 to TRBJ2-1; 7 nucleotides align to TRBD2. CDR1 is SNHLY, CDR2 FYNNEI, per germline. This CDR3 is built from 11 residues. In DNA form, the CDR3 reads TGTGGCGGGAGTCTCTACAATGAGCAGTTCTTC. It codes for CGGSLYNEQFF.

The genes are TRBV11-3 and TRBJ2-3; D gene unclear. Germline V gene lookup returns CDR1 SGHNT and CDR2 YENEEA. This CDR3 contains 14 residues. Trimming cost V 0 bases and J 5 bases, with 9 bases left between them. The CDR3 DNA reads TGTGCCAGCAGCTTAGATGCAGTCCAAGATACGCAGTATTTT. Translating gives CASSLDAVQDTQYF.

The chain employs TRBV6-5 and TRBJ2-7, with 10 bases fitting TRBD2. The germline gives CDR1 MNHEY, CDR2 SVGAGI. The junction had 1 base not matched to a gene; V was cut back by 0 bases and J by 2 bases. This CDR3 is built from 15 residues. CDR3 sequence (DNA): TGTGCCAGCAGTTACTCCACTAGCGGGGCCTACGAGCAGTACTTC. Amino acids: CASSYSTSGAYEQYF.

The V gene is TRBV7-3, the J gene TRBJ1-5; possibly TRBD1 for D (5 bases). This CDR3 region has 16 residues. The germline V gene encodes CDR1 SGHTA and CDR2 FQGTGA. V lost 5 bases and J lost 6, with 20 bases in between. Written as DNA, the CDR3 is TGTGCCAGCAGCCGAAAACTATTCCAGGGCCTTCAGCCCCAGCATTTT. Translating gives CASSRKLFQGLQPQHF.

The gene calls are TRBV5-1 and TRBJ1-3; maybe TRBD1 (6 bases). Germline V gene sequence: CDR1 SGHRS, CDR2 YFSETQ. With 2 bases removed from V and 2 bases from J, the gap between germline ends came to 8 bases. The CDR3 is 14 amino acids. In DNA, the CDR3 is TGCGCCAGCAGCTTAACAGGGCCTGGAAACACCATATATTTT. Translating gives CASSLTGPGNTIYF. Full variable domain (missing parts from reference TRBV5-1 and TRBJ1-3): KAGVTQTPRYLIKTRGQQVTLSCSPISGHRSVSWYQQTPGQGLQFLFEYFSETQRNKGNFPGRFSGRQFSNSRSEMNVSTLELGDSALYLCASSLTGPGNTIYFGEGSWLTVV.

The V and J genes are TRBV6-5 and TRBJ2-5, with D tentatively TRBD1 (5 bases). CDR1 is MNHEY and CDR2 is SVGAGI in the germline V gene. The CDR3 is made up of 15 amino acids. The germline V and J ends were trimmed by 5 bases and 5 bases, with 18 bases remaining between them. The CDR3 loop reads CASSGQGPSHETQYF. CDR3 nucleotide sequence: TGTGCCAGCAGTGGACAAGGACCCAGTCACGAGACCCAGTACTTC.

The V and J genes are TRBV9 and TRBJ2-7, with no clear D. Germline-derived CDR1 and CDR2 are SGDLS and YYNGEE. This CDR3 contains 14 residues. V was shortened by 0 bases and J by 6 bases, with 13 bases between the two germline ends. The CDR3 DNA is TGTGCCAGCAGCGTAGGTCCTAGTCTGAGCGAGCAGTACTTC. Translation: CASSVGPSLSEQYF.

The rearrangement uses TRBV4-2 and TRBJ2-1, with 11 bases lining up with TRBD2. This CDR3 contains 19 residues. Germline trimming cut 1 base from V and 4 bases from J; bases unmatched to any gene: 12. CDR1 LGHNA and CDR2 YNFKEQ come from the germline V gene. CDR3 in amino acids: CASSQGDTPGLAAYNEQFF. The CDR3 DNA reads as TGTGCCAGCAGCCAAGGGGACACACCGGGACTAGCGGCTTACAATGAGCAGTTCTTC.